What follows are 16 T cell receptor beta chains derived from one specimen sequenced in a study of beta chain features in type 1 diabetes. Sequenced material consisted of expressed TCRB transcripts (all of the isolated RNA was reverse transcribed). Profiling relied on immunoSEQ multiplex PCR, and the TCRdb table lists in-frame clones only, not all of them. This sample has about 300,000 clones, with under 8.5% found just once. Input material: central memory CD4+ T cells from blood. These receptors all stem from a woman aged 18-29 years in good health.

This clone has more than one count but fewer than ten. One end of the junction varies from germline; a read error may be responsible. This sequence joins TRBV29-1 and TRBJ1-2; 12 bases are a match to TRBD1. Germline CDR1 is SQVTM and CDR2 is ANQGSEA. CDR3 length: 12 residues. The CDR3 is CSVLWDRGRQAF. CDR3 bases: TGCAGCGTTCTATGGGACAGGGGGCGACAAGCCTTC.

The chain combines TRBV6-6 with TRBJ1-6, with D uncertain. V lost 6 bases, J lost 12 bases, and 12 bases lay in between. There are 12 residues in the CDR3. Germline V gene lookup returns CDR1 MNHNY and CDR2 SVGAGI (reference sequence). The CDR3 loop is CASRMLGKPLHF. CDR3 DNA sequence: TGTGCCAGCAGAATGCTAGGGAAACCCCTCCACTTT.

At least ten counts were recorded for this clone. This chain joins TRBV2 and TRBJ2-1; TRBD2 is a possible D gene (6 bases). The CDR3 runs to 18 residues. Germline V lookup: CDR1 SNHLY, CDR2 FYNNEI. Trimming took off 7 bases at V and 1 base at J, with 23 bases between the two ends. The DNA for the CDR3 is TGTGCCAGCAATAGGAGGAGTGGCGGGATAGGTTCCTACAATGAGCAGTTCTTC. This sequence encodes CASNRRSGGIGSYNEQFF.

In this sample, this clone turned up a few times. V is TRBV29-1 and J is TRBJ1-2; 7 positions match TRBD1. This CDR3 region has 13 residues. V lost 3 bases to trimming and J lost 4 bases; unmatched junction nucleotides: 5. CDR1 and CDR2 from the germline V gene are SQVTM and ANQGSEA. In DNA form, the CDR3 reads TGCAGCGTTGATGGGGGACAGATCTATGGCTACACCTTC. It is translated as CSVDGGQIYGYTF.

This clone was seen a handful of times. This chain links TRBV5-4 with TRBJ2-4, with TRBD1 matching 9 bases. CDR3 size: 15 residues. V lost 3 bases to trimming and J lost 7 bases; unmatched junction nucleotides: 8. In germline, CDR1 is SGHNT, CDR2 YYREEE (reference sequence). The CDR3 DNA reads TGTGCCAGCAGCTGGGACAGGGCCTTGAGTAACATTCAGTACTTC. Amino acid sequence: CASSWDRALSNIQYF.

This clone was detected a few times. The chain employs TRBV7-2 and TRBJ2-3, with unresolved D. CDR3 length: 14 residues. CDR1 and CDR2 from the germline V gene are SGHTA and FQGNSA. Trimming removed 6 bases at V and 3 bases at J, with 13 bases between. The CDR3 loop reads CASRPNILTDTQYF. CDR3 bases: TGTGCCAGCAGGCCTAACATACTGACAGATACGCAGTATTTT.

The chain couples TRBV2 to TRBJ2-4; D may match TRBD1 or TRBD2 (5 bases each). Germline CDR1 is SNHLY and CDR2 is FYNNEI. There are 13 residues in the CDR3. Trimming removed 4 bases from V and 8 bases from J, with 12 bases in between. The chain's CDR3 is CASSVGPADIQYF. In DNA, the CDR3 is TGTGCCAGCAGTGTGGGACCGGCGGACATTCAGTACTTC.

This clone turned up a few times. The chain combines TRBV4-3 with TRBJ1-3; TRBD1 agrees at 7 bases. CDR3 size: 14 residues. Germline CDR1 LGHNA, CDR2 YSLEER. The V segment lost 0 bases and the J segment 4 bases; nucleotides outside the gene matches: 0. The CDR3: CASSQETGGNTIYF. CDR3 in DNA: TGCGCCAGCAGCCAAGAGACAGGGGGAAACACCATATATTTT.

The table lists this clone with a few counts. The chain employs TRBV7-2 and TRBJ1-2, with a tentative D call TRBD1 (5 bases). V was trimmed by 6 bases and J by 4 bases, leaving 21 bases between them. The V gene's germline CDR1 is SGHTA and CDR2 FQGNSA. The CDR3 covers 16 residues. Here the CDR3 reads CASRLGSVTGAYGYTF. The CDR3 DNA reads TGTGCCAGCAGACTGGGATCGGTCACAGGTGCCTATGGCTACACCTTC.

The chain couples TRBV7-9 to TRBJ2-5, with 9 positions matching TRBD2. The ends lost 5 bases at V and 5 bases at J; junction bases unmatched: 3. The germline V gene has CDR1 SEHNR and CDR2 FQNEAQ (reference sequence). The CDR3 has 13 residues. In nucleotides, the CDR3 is TGTGCCAGCAGCAGCAGCGGGAGGGAGACCCAGTACTTC. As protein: CASSSSGRETQYF.

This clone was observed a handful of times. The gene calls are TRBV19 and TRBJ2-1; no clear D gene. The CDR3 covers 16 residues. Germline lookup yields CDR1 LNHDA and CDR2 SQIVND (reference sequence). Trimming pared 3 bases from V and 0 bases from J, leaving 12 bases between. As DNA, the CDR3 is TGTGCCAGTAGTATCGCCCAGTGGGGCTCCTACAATGAGCAGTTCTTC. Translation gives CASSIAQWGSYNEQFF.

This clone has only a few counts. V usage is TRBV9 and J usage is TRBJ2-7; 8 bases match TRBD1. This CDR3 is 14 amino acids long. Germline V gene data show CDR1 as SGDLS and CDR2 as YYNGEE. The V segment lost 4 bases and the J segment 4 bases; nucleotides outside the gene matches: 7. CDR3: CASSRLDRAYEQYF. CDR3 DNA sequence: TGTGCCAGCAGCCGATTGGACAGGGCGTACGAGCAGTACTTC.

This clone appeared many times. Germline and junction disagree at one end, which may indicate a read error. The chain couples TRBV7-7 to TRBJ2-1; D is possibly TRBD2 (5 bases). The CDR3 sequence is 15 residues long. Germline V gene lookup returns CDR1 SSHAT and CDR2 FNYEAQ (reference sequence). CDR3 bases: TGTGCTAGCAGCCCGGGGAGCCCCAGGAGAGGGGAGCAGTTCTTC. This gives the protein CASSPGSPRRGEQFF.

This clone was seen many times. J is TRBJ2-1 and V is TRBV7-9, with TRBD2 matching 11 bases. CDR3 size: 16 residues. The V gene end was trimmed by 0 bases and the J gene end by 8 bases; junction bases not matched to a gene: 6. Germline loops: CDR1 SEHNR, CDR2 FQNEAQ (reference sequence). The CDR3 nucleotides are TGTGCCAGCAGCTTAGCGGTAGCGGGAGGGCCACATGAGCAGTTCTTC. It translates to CASSLAVAGGPHEQFF.

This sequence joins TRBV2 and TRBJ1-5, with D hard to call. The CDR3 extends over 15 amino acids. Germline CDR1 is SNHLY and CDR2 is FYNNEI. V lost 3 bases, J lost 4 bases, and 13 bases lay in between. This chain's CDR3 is CASSELGVTNQPQHF. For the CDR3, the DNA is TGTGCCAGCAGTGAGCTCGGGGTTACGAATCAGCCCCAGCATTTT.

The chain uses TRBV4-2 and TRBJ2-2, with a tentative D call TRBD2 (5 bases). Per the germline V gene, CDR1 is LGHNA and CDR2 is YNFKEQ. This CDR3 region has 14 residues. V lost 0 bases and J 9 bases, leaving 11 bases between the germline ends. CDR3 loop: CASSQDQEVRELFF. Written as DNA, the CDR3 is TGTGCCAGCAGCCAAGATCAGGAGGTTAGGGAGCTGTTTTTT.